This T cell receptor beta chain was profiled in a study of PD-1 blockade in classical Hodgkin lymphoma. Study-level points and caveats: Complete responders entered with baseline diversity on par with newly diagnosed patients, the results showed. By C4D1, CD4+ diversity increased significantly, especially in complete responders. Newly diagnosed patients reportedly trailed healthy donors in baseline TCR diversity.

Clones were sequenced by immunoSEQ multiplex PCR, and TCRdb holds only the in-frame ones, with some missing. The sample holds 95,000 or so clones, approximately 80% seen once. Note on this clone: Its specificity is unknown.

The V end lost 2 bases, the J end lost 1 base, and 14 bases lay between the germline ends. Germline V lookup: CDR1 SGHVS, CDR2 FNYEAQ. CDR3 size: 16 residues. Relapse was seen in all patients after autologous stem cell transplantation, and brentuximab vedotin exposure was variable. V gene TRBV7-6 combines with J gene TRBJ2-5; tentative D call: TRBD2 (6 bases). This TCR derives from a human donor with classical Hodgkin lymphoma. The material sequenced was peripheral blood mononuclear cells (PBMCs), taken at baseline. The DNA for the CDR3 is TGTGCCAGCAGCTTATCGGCTACGGGACTCCAAGAGACCCAGTACTTC. It yields the protein CASSLSATGLQETQYF.